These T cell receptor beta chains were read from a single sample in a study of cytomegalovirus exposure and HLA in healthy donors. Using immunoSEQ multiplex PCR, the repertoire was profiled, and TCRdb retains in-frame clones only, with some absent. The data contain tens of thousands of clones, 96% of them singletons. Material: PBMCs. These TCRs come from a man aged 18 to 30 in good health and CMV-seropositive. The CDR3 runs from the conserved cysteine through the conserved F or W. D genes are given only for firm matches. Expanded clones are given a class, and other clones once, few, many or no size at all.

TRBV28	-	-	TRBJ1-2	CASSFPHTGYTF	TGTGCCAGCAGTTTCCCCCACACTGGCTACACCTTC
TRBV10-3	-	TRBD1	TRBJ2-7	CAISEADRAITYEQYF	TGTGCCATCAGTGAGGCGGACAGGGCGATCACCTACGAGCAGTACTTC
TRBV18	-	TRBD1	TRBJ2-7	CASSGQTYEQYF	TGTGCCAGCTCGGGACAGACCTACGAGCAGTACTTC
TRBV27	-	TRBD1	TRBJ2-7	CASSLSPQGAYEQYF	TGTGCCAGCAGTTTATCGCCACAGGGGGCCTACGAGCAGTACTTC
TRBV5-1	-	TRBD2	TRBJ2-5	CASRIAGSLEETQYF	TGCGCCAGCAGGATAGCGGGATCCTTAGAAGAGACCCAGTACTTC
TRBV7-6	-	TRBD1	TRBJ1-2	CASSLPTGDGGYTF	TGTGCCAGCAGCTTACCGACAGGGGATGGAGGCTACACCTTC
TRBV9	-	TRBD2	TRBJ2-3	CASSVIAGGPGTDTQYF	TGTGCCAGCAGCGTAATAGCGGGAGGGCCGGGAACAGATACGCAGTATTTT
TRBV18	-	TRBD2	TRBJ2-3	CASSPPGLAHSDTQYF	TGTGCCAGCTCACCACCGGGACTAGCGCATTCAGATACGCAGTATTTT
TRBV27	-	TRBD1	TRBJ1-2	CASSLRQGGYGYTF	TGTGCCAGCAGTTTACGACAGGGGGGCTATGGCTACACCTTC
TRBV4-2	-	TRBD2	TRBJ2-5	CASSQDRGTSGLEETQYF	TGTGCCAGCAGCCAAGATCGGGGGACTAGCGGGCTTGAAGAGACCCAGTACTTC
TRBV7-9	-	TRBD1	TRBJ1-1	CASSYRQGETEAFF	TGTGCCAGCAGCTATAGACAGGGGGAGACTGAAGCTTTCTTT
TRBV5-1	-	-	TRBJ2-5	CASRVRQETQYF	TGCGCCAGCAGGGTGAGACAGGAGACCCAGTACTTC
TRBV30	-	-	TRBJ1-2	CACTRQLGGYTF	TGTGCCTGTACCCGACAGCTAGGAGGCTACACCTTC
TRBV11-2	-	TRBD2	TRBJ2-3	CASSLGALAADTQYF	TGTGCCAGCAGCTTAGGGGCGCTAGCGGCAGATACGCAGTATTTT
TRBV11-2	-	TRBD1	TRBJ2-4	CASSLELLGTEKAKNIQYF	TGTGCCAGCAGCTTAGAACTGTTGGGGACAGAGAAAGCCAAAAACATTCAGTACTTC
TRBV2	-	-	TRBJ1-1	CASSEARTAGGAFF	TGTGCCAGCAGTGAAGCTCGGACCGCTGGGGGGGCTTTCTTT
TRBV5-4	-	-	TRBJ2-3	CASSLKGLYTDTQYF	TGTGCCAGCAGCTTGAAAGGACTCTACACAGATACGCAGTATTTT
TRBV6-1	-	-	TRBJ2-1	CASSSVYNEQFF	TGTGCCAGCAGCAGCGTCTACAATGAGCAGTTCTTC
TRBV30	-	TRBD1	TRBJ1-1	CAWSGQEGDEAFF	TGTGCCTGGAGCGGACAGGAAGGTGATGAAGCTTTCTTT
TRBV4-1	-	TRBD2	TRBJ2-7	CASSQDPAGGPYEQYF	TGCGCCAGCAGCCAAGATCCGGCGGGAGGGCCCTACGAGCAGTACTTC
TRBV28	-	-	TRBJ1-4	CASSFGIREKLFF	TGTGCCAGCAGTTTTGGTATTCGGGAAAAACTGTTTTTT
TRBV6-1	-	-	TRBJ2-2	CASSEFGVGTGELFF	TGTGCCAGCAGTGAATTCGGGGTGGGGACCGGGGAGCTGTTTTTT
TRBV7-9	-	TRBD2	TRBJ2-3	CASSPHRTSGRRDTQYF	TGTGCCAGCAGCCCTCACCGGACTAGCGGGAGACGAGATACGCAGTATTTT
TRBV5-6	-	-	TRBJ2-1	CASSWPRSSMANEQFF	TGTGCCAGCAGCTGGCCCCGATCTAGCATGGCGAATGAGCAGTTCTTC
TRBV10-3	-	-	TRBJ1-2	CAISEQLHGYTF	TGTGCCATCAGTGAACAGCTCCACGGCTACACCTTC
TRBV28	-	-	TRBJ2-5	CASSLRETQYF	TGTGCCAGCAGTTTACGAGAGACCCAGTACTTC
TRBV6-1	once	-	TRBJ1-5	CASSVTGIVNQPQHF	TGTGCCAGCAGTGTTACAGGAATAGTTAATCAGCCCCAGCATTTT
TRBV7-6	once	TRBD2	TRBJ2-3	CASSLGAGAVTDTQYF	TGTGCCAGCAGCTTAGGGGCGGGAGCAGTCACAGATACGCAGTATTTT
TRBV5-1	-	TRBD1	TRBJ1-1	CASSPQGARTEAFF	TGCGCCAGCAGCCCACAGGGGGCTCGGACTGAAGCTTTCTTT
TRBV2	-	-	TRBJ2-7	CASSVGGFWGATYEQYF	TGTGCCAGCAGTGTAGGGGGCTTTTGGGGGGCGACCTACGAGCAGTACTTC
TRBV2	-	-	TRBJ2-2	CASTVERGTGELFF	TGTGCCAGCACCGTGGAGCGTGGCACCGGGGAGCTGTTTTTT
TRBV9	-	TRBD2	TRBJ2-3	CASSVQLAGSTQYF	TGTGCCAGCAGCGTACAACTAGCGGGAAGTACGCAGTATTTT
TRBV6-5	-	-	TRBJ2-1	CASSRTLYGGEQFF	TGTGCCAGCAGCCGAACCCTTTATGGAGGTGAGCAGTTCTTC
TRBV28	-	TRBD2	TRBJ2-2	CASSLGLAGGPTGELFF	TGTGCCAGCAGTTTAGGGCTAGCGGGAGGCCCCACCGGGGAGCTGTTTTTT
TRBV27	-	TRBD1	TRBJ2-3	CASSFGTGSPDTQYF	TGTGCCAGCAGTTTCGGGACAGGGAGTCCAGATACGCAGTATTTT
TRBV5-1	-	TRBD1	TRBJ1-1	CASSLGGTGNTEAFF	TGCGCCAGCAGCTTGGGTGGGACAGGGAACACTGAAGCTTTCTTT
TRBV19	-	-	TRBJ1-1	CASSFTGNTEAFF	TGTGCCAGTAGTTTCACAGGGAACACTGAAGCTTTCTTT
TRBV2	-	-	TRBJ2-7	CASSATPQVLDGEQYF	TGTGCCAGCAGTGCCACCCCGCAGGTGCTGGATGGAGAGCAGTACTTC
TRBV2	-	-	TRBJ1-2	CASRSQGIGYTF	TGTGCCAGCAGAAGCCAGGGGATTGGCTACACCTTC
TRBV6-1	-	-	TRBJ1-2	CASSEAASRGYTF	TGTGCCAGCAGTGAAGCAGCTTCTCGAGGCTACACCTTC
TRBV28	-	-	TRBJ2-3	CASSLRGWRKLTDTQYF	TGTGCCAGCAGTCTCCGAGGGTGGCGTAAGCTCACAGATACGCAGTATTTT
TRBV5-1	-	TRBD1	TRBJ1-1	CASSADRGYAEAFF	TGCGCCAGCAGCGCAGACAGGGGGTACGCTGAAGCTTTCTTT
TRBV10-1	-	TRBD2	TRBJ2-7	CASSEGLGPYEQYF	TGCGCCAGCAGTGAGGGACTAGGACCCTACGAGCAGTACTTC
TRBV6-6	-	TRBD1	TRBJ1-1	CASRNRGEGAEAFF	TGTGCCAGCAGAAACAGGGGGGAAGGGGCTGAAGCTTTCTTT
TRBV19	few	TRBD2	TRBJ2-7	CASSWTSGSDEQYF	TGTGCCAGTAGCTGGACTAGCGGGAGCGACGAGCAGTACTTC
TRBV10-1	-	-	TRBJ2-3	CASSEPGDYTDTQYF	TGCGCCAGCAGTGAACCGGGAGATTACACAGATACGCAGTATTTT
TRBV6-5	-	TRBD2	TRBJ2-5	CASSWTSGREETQYF	TGTGCCAGCAGTTGGACTAGCGGGAGGGAAGAGACCCAGTACTTC
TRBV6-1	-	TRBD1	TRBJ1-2	CASTKGQGDGYTF	TGTGCCAGCACCAAGGGACAGGGAGATGGCTACACCTTC
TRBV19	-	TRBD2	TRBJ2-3	CASSNLAGRGDTQYF	TGTGCCAGTAGTAATCTAGCGGGTCGGGGAGATACGCAGTATTTT